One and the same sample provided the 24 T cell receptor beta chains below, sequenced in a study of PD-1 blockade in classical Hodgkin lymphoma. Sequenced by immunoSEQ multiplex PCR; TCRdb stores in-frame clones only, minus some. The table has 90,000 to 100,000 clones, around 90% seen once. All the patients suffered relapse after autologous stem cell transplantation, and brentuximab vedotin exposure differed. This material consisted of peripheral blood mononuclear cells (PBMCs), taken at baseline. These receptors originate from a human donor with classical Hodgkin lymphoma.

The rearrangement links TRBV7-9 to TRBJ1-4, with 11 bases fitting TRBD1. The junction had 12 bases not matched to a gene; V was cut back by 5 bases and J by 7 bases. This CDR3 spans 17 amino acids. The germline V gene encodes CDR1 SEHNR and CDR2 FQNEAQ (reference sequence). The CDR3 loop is CASSPDRGDRGTEKLFF. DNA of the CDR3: TGTGCCAGCAGCCCCGACCGTGGGGACAGGGGGACTGAAAAACTGTTTTTT. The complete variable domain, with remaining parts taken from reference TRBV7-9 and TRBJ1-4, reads DTGVSQNPRHKITKRGQNVTFRCDPISEHNRLYWYRQTLGQGPEFLTYFQNEAQLEKSRLLSDRFSAERPKGSFSTLEIQRTEQGDSAMYLCASSPDRGDRGTEKLFFGSGTQLSVL.

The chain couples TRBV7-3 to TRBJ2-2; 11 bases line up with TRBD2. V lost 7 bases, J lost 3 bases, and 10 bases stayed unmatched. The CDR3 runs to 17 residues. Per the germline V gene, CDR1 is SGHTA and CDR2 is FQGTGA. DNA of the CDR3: TGTGCCAGCAACACCTATAGCGGGAGGGCCGACACCGGGGAGCTGTTTTTT. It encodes CASNTYSGRADTGELFF.

The CDR3 DNA reads TGCAGCGCTCTGGGGAACACTGAAGCTTTCTTT. It yields the protein CSALGNTEAFF. The rearrangement uses TRBV29-1 and TRBJ1-1; D gene uncertain. This CDR3 comprises 11 residues. V lost 7 bases, J lost 1 base, and 7 bases lay in between. CDR1 is SQVTM and CDR2 is ANQGSEA in the germline V gene.

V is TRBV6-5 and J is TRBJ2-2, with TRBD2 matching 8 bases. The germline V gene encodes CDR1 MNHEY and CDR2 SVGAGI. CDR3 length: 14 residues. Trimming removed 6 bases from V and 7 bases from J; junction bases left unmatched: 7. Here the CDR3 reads CASSYPGGVGELFF. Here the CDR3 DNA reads TGTGCCAGCAGCTATCCGGGGGGGGTCGGGGAGCTGTTTTTT.

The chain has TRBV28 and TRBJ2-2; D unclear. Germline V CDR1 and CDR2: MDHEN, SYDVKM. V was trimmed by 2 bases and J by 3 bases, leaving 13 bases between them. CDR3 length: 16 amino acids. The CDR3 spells CASSLRTSGYTGELFF. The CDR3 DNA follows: TGTGCCAGCAGTTTAAGAACCTCAGGATACACCGGGGAGCTGTTTTTT.

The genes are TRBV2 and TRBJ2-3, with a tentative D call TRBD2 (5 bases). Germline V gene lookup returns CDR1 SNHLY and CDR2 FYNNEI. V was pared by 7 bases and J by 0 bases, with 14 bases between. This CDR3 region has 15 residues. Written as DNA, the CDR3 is TGTGCCAGCAAGTTCGGGGAGACTAGCACAGATACGCAGTATTTT. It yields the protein CASKFGETSTDTQYF.

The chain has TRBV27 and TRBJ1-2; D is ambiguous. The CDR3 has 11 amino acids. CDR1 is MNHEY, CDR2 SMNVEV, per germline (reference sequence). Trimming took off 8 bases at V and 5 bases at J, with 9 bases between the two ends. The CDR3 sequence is CASRAGYGYTF. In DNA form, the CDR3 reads TGTGCCAGCCGGGCGGGATATGGCTACACCTTC.

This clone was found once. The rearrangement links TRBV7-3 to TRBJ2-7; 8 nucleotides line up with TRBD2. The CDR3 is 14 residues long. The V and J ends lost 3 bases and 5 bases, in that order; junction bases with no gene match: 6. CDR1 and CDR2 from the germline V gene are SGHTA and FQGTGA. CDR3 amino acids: CASSLTSAQNEQYF. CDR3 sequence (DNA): TGTGCCAGCAGCTTGACTAGCGCACAGAACGAGCAGTACTTC.

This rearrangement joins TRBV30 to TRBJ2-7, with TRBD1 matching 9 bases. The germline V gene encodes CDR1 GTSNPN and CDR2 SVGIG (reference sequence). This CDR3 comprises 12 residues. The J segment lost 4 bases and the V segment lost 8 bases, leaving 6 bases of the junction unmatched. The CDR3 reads CAGSDRGYEQYF. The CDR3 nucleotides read TGTGCCGGTTCCGACAGGGGGTACGAGCAGTACTTC.

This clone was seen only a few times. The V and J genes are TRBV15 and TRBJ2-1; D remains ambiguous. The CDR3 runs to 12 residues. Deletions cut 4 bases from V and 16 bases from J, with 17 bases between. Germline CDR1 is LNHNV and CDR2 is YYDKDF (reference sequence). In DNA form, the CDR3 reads TGTGCCACCAGCACCCCGGAGACACCAAAATTCTTC. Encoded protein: CATSTPETPKFF. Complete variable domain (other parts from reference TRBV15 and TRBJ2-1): DAMVIQNPRYQVTQFGKPVTLSCSQTLNHNVMYWYQQKSSQAPKLLFHYYDKDFNNEADTPDNFQSRRPNTSFCFLDIRSPGLGDTAMYLCATSTPETPKFFGPGTRLTVL.

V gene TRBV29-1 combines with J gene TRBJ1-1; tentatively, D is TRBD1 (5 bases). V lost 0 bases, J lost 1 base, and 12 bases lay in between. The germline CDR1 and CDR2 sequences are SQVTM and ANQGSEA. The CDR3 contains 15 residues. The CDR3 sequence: CSVEDRWQGNTEAFF. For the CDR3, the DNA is TGCAGCGTTGAAGATCGTTGGCAGGGGAACACTGAAGCTTTCTTT.

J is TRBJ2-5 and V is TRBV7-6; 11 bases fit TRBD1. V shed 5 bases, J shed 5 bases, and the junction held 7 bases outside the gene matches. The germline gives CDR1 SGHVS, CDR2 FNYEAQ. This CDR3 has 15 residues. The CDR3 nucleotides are TGTGCCAGCAGCAACGGACAGGGGGCGCCGGAGACCCAGTACTTC. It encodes CASSNGQGAPETQYF. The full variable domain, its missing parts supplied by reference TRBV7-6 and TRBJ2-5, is GAGVSQSPRYKVTKRGQDVALRCDPISGHVSLYWYRQALGQGPEFLTYFNYEAQQDKSGLPNDRFSAERPEGSISTLTIQRTEQRDSAMYRCASSNGQGAPETQYFGPGTRLLVL.

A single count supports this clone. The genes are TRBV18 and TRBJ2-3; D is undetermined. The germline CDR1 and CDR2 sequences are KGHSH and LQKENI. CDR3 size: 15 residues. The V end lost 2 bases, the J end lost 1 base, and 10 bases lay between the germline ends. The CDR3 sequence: CASSPDPGGTDTQYF. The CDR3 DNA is TGTGCCAGCTCACCAGACCCTGGGGGCACAGATACGCAGTATTTT. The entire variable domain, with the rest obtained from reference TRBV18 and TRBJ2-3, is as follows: NAGVMQNPRHLVRRRGQEARLRCSPMKGHSHVYWYRQLPEEGLKFMVYLQKENIIDESGMPKERFSAEFPKEGPSILRIQQVVRGDSAAYFCASSPDPGGTDTQYFGPGTRLTVL.

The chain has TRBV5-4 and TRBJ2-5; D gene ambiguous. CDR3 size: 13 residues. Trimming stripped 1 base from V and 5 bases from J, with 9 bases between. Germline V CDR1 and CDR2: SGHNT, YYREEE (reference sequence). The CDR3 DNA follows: TGTGCCAGCAGCTTGTTAGTGGGGGAGACCCAGTACTTC. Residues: CASSLLVGETQYF.

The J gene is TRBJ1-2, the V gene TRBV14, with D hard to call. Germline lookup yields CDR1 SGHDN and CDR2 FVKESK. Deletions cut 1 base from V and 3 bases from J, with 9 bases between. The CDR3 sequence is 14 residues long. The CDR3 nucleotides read TGTGCCAGCAGCCAAGGGGTCCGGGACTATGGCTACACCTTC. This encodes CASSQGVRDYGYTF.

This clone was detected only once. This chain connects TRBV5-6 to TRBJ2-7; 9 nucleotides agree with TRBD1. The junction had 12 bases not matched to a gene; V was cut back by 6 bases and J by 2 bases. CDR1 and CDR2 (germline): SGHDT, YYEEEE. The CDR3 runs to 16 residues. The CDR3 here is CASNLYRQGGAYEQYF. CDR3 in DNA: TGTGCCAGCAACCTCTACCGACAGGGGGGAGCCTACGAGCAGTACTTC.

CDR3 loop: CASSIGTSGYNEQFF. CDR3 sequence (DNA): TGTGCCAGTAGTATAGGGACTAGCGGGTACAATGAGCAGTTCTTC. This chain joins TRBV19 and TRBJ2-1, with 11 bases matching TRBD2. V lost 1 base to trimming and J lost 4 bases; unmatched junction nucleotides: 0. CDR1 and CDR2 from the germline V gene are LNHDA and SQIVND (reference sequence). The CDR3 extends over 15 amino acids.

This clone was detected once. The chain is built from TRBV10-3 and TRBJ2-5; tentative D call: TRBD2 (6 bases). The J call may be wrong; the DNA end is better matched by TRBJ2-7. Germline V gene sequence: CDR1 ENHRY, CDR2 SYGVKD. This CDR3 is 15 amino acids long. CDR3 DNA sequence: TGTGCCATCAGTGAGTCGACTCGCGGGACCTACGAGCAGTACTTC. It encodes CAISESTRGTYEQYF.

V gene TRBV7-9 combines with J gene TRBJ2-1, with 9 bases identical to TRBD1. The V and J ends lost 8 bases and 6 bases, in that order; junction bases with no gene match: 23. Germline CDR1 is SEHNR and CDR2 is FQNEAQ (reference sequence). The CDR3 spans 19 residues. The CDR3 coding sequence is TGTGCCAGCGGCCATCGCTTTGGGCGGGACAGGGACCCAGGCAATGAGCAGTTCTTC. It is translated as CASGHRFGRDRDPGNEQFF.

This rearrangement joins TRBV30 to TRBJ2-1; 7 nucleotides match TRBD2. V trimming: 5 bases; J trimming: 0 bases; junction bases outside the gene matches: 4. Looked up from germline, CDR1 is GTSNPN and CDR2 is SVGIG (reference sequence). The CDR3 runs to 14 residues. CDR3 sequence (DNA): TGTGCCTGGGCCTCTAGCGGCTCCTACAATGAGCAGTTCTTC. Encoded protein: CAWASSGSYNEQFF.

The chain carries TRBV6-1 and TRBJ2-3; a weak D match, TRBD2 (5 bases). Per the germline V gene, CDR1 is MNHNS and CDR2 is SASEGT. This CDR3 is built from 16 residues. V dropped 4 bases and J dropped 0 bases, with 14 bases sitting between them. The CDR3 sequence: CASSVLQRVSTDTQYF. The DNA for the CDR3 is TGTGCCAGCAGTGTCCTTCAGAGGGTTAGCACAGATACGCAGTATTTT.

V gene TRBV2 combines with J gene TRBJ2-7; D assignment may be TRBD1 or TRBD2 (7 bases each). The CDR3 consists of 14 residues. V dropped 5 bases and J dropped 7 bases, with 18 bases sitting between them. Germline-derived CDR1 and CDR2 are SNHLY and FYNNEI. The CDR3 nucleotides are TGTGCCAGCAGTTTGACCGGGACAGCGGGAGAGCAGTACTTC. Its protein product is CASSLTGTAGEQYF. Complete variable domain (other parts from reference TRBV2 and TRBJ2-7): EPEVTQTPSHQVTQMGQEVILRCVPISNHLYFYWYRQILGQKVEFLVSFYNNEISEKSEIFDDQFSVERPDGSNFTLKIRSTKLEDSAMYFCASSLTGTAGEQYFGPGTRLTVT.

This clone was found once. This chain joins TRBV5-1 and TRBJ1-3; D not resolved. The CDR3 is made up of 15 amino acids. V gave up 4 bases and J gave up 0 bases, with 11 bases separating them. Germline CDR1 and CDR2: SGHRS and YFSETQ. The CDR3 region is CASSPSGPSGNTIYF. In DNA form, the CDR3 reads TGCGCCAGCAGCCCATCTGGACCCTCTGGAAACACCATATATTTT.

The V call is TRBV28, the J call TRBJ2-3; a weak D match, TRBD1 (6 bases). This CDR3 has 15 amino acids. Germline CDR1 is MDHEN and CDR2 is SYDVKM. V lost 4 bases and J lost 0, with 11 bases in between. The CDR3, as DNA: TGTGCCAGCAGTTCACCAGGGGATAGCACAGATACGCAGTATTTT. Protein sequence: CASSSPGDSTDTQYF.